A selection of T cell receptor beta chains follows, all from one sample in a study of T-cell memory formation after mild COVID-19. TCRdb re-analysed the 5' RACE reads in MiXCR, keeping a single row per CDR3 protein. Among fewer than 400,000 distinct CDR3 sequences listed, roughly 15% were seen once. Sequencing input: PBMCs or a T cell subset sorted from them (not recorded which). The receptor set was obtained from a man aged 18 to 30 who had mild COVID-19 (a few samples of this study predate the infection). Cell type and time point are not known. CDR3s include the opening cysteine and the closing phenylalanine or tryptophan. A D gene is named only where the DNA matches it firmly. Clone size is given for some rows only: seen once, a few or many times, or a class if the clone is expanded.

cdr3_nt cdr3_aa v_call d_call j_call cdr3_length clone_size
TGTGCCAGCAGTCACTCGTACGGGGCCTACGAGCAGTACTTC CASSHSYGAYEQYF TRBV6-5 - TRBJ2-7 14 -
TGTGCCAGCAGCTTAGTGTCTCAGGGAACCTATGGCTACACCTTC CASSLVSQGTYGYTF TRBV7-2 - TRBJ1-2 15 -
TGCAGCGCAGAGGACAGTAGTAGGAATGAGCAGTTCTTC CSAEDSSRNEQFF TRBV29-1 - TRBJ2-1 13 -
TGTGCCAGCAGTGTCGGCCGGGGGCGGAACACTGAAGCTTTCTTT CASSVGRGRNTEAFF TRBV6-1 - TRBJ1-1 15 -
TGCAGTGCTAGAGATAACCTAGACTCCTACGAGCAGTACTTC CSARDNLDSYEQYF TRBV20-1 - TRBJ2-7 14 few
TGCGCCAGCAGCCTCACCGGGACAGACGAAACCTACGAGCAGTACTTC CASSLTGTDETYEQYF TRBV4-1 TRBD1 TRBJ2-7 16 -
TGTGCCAGCAGCCCGGCAGGGGGGGTTGGCTACACCTTC CASSPAGGVGYTF TRBV7-2 TRBD1 TRBJ1-2 13 few
TGCAGCGCCTCTATTGGAGAGACCCAGTACTTC CSASIGETQYF TRBV29-1 - TRBJ2-5 11 few
TGTGCCAGCAGGGAGGCTAGCGGGGGGGCAACCGGGGAGCTGTTTTTT CASREASGGATGELFF TRBV6-6 TRBD2 TRBJ2-2 16 -
TGTGCCAGCAGCGTAGGACAACTTAATGAGCAGTTCTTC CASSVGQLNEQFF TRBV9 - TRBJ2-1 13 -
TGTGCCAGCAGACAGAGCACAGATACGCAGTATTTT CASRQSTDTQYF TRBV7-9 - TRBJ2-3 12 -
TGTGCCAGCTCCTCTGAGACTTCCTACAATGAGCAGTTCTTC CASSSETSYNEQFF TRBV12-3/TRBV12-4 - TRBJ2-1 14 -
TGCAGTGCTGGACAGGGGCGCATCACTGAAGCTTTCTTT CSAGQGRITEAFF TRBV20-1 TRBD1 TRBJ1-1 13 few
TGTGCCAGCAGCTTATACTTGTCTGGAAACACCATATATTTT CASSLYLSGNTIYF TRBV7-6 - TRBJ1-3 14 -
TGTGCCAGCAGCAGCGGGACAGTTAACACCGGGGAGCTGTTTTTT CASSSGTVNTGELFF TRBV7-9 - TRBJ2-2 15 -
TGTGCCAGCAGCTCGCAGGGAAGAGTTGGAAACACCATATATTTT CASSSQGRVGNTIYF TRBV7-9 - TRBJ1-3 15 few
TGTGCCAGCAGCTACCCGAAGACAGGGGGCTCATCTGGGAACACTGAAGCTTTCTTT CASSYPKTGGSSGNTEAFF TRBV7-9 TRBD1 TRBJ1-1 19 -
TGTGCCACGACCGAGGGGGCGCCCAATCAGCCCCAGCATTTT CATTEGAPNQPQHF TRBV7-9 TRBD1 TRBJ1-5 14 -
TGTGCCAGCAGTTACTCCGCCTGGGATACGCAGTATTTT CASSYSAWDTQYF TRBV6-5 - TRBJ2-3 13 few
TGTGCCAGCAGCCAAGATGCGGGGAACAATCAGCCCCAGCATTTT CASSQDAGNNQPQHF TRBV3-1 - TRBJ1-5 15 -
TGTGCCAGCAGCTCTGTTCGCAGGGGGCGGAACACTGAAGCTTTCTTT CASSSVRRGRNTEAFF TRBV11-2 TRBD1 TRBJ1-1 16 few
TGCAGTTCCGGGACAGGGGTGTACGAGCAGTACTTC CSSGTGVYEQYF TRBV20-1 TRBD1 TRBJ2-7 12 few
TGTGCCAGCAGTCCCTGGACAGGGCATGAAGCTTTCTTT CASSPWTGHEAFF TRBV6-5 TRBD1 TRBJ1-1 13 -
TGCAGTGCTAGTAATCCACAGACAGGGGCAGATACGCAGTATTTT CSASNPQTGADTQYF TRBV20-1 TRBD1 TRBJ2-3 15 -
TGTGCCAGCAGCTTTCAGGGACCCCAAGAGACCCAGTACTTC CASSFQGPQETQYF TRBV5-4 - TRBJ2-5 14 many
TGCGCCAGCAGCCCACGGACTAGCGGTCCCACAGATACGCAGTATTTT CASSPRTSGPTDTQYF TRBV5-1 TRBD2 TRBJ2-3 16 -
TGTGCCCTTGGGACTAGCGGGTATACGGGGGAGCTGTTTTTT CALGTSGYTGELFF TRBV6-1 TRBD2 TRBJ2-2 14 few
TGTGCCATCAGTGAAGGGGTCGGACCACAAAGGGACATTCAGTACTTC CAISEGVGPQRDIQYF TRBV10-3 - TRBJ2-4 16 few
TGTGCCAGCAGCTCCAAATCACGGGACGAGCAGTACTTC CASSSKSRDEQYF TRBV7-9 - TRBJ2-7 13 few
TGTGCCATCTCCGACAGGGGAAATAGCAATCAGCCCCAGCATTTT CAISDRGNSNQPQHF TRBV19 TRBD1 TRBJ1-5 15 few
TGTGCCAGCATCACGGACCTCGCGGGACCGAGTAATGAAAAACTGTTTTTT CASITDLAGPSNEKLFF TRBV6-6 - TRBJ1-4 17 -
TGTGCCACCAGCAAAGACAGGGGGCTTGGGTCACCCCTCCACTTT CATSKDRGLGSPLHF TRBV15 TRBD1 TRBJ1-6 15 -
TGTGCCACCAGTGATTACAGGGGGCTGAACACCGGGGAGCTGTTTTTT CATSDYRGLNTGELFF TRBV24-1 TRBD1 TRBJ2-2 16 few
TGTGCCAGCAGTTACTCTGGGGGGCAGACTGAAGCTTTCTTT CASSYSGGQTEAFF TRBV6-2/TRBV6-3 - TRBJ1-1 14 -
TGTGCCAGCAGTGAACCGGGACAGGTGGCAGATACGCAGTATTTT CASSEPGQVADTQYF TRBV25-1 TRBD1 TRBJ2-3 15 -
TGTGCCAGCAGCTTAGGGCAGGGCCCCTACACAGATACGCAGTATTTT CASSLGQGPYTDTQYF TRBV7-2 - TRBJ2-3 16 few
TGTGCCAGCAGCTTTATAGCAGTGAACACTGAAGCTTTCTTT CASSFIAVNTEAFF TRBV7-2 - TRBJ1-1 14 few
TGTGCCAGCAGCTTAGACGGACGGGTGGTTTGGCCCCAGCATTTT CASSLDGRVVWPQHF TRBV11-2 - TRBJ1-5 15 -
TGTGCCAGCAGCGGAGAGCTGCACTACAATGAGCAGTTCTTC CASSGELHYNEQFF TRBV7-8 - TRBJ2-1 14 -
TGTGCCAGCAGCCCCCCCCCTTACAATGAGCAGTTCTTC CASSPPPYNEQFF TRBV7-3 - TRBJ2-1 13 many
TGCAGTGCTAGCGAGGGCCGGGAGACCCAGTACTTC CSASEGRETQYF TRBV20-1 - TRBJ2-5 12 few